The clone carrying this T cell receptor beta chain was counted once. Its antigen is currently unknown. Other DNA sequences in the sample encode the same CDR3. These data are taken from a study of OX40 agonist ivuxolimab in advanced cancers. Across the study: Those treated in dose escalation had hepatocellular carcinoma, melanoma, renal cell cancer or head and neck cancer. General study points: More expanded clones were found, on average, in CD8+ than in CD4+ T cells.

Profiling relied on immunoSEQ multiplex PCR, and the TCRdb table lists in-frame clones only, not all of them. The sample yields tens of thousands of clones, 75% to 90% seen once. The input for sequencing was CD4+ or CD8+ T cells sorted from blood, taken in a trial of the OX40 agonist ivuxolimab. This TCR was recovered from an adult with an advanced solid tumor such as melanoma, head and neck, liver or kidney cancer.

Here the CDR3 reads CASSIGPQGSLVYGYTF. In DNA form, the CDR3 reads TGTGCCAGTAGTATTGGACCCCAGGGATCTTTAGTCTATGGCTACACCTTC. The V and J genes are TRBV19 and TRBJ1-2; tentative D call: TRBD1 (5 bases). The CDR3 covers 17 residues. The germline V gene encodes CDR1 LNHDA and CDR2 SQIVND (reference sequence). Trimming removed 3 bases at V and 4 bases at J, with 21 bases between. Supplemented by reference TRBV19 and TRBJ1-2, the full variable domain reads DGGITQSPKYLFRKEGQNVTLSCEQNLNHDAMYWYRQDPGQGLRLIYYSQIVNDFQKGDIAEGYSVSREKKESFPLTVTSAQKNPTAFYLCASSIGPQGSLVYGYTFGSGTRLTVV.